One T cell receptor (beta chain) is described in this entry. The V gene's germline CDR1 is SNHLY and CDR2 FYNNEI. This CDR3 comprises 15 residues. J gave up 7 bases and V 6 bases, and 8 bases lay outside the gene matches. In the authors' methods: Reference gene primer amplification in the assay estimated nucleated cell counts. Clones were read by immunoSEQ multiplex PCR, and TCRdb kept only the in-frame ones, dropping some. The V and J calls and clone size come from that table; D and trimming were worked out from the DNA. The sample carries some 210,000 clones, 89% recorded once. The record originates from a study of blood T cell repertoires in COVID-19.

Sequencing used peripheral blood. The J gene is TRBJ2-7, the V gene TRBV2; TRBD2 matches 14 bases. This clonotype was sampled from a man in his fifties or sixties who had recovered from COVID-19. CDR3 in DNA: TGTGCCAGCAGCCCGACTAGCGGGGGGGCTCGGGAGCAGTACTTC. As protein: CASSPTSGGAREQYF.